This entry lists 15 T cell receptor beta chains sequenced from one sample in a study of glioma-infiltrating T cells. Amplification of TCR alpha and beta CDR3 regions from RNA used iRepertoire nested multiplex PCR. Each CDR3 protein is one row after TCRdb ran MiXCR on the multiplex PCR reads. This table holds 170,000 or so distinct CDR3 sequences, about 46% found once. Sequenced material: glioma tissue, nonneoplastic brain tissue, or PBMCs (not recorded which). The source is a human donor with low-grade glioma or glioblastoma, undergoing nonglioma brain surgery, or in good health (not recorded which).

Regarding this clonotype: A read error may be the cause here, since a much bigger clone is one base away. The CDR3 does not close with the conserved phenylalanine or tryptophan, likely indicating a read error. CDR3 sequence: CASSAGGAGHQPQHL. CDR3 nucleotides: TGTGCCAGCAGTGCCGGGGGCGCTGGACATCAGCCCCAGCATCTT. V usage is TRBV7-2 and J usage is TRBJ1-5, with D perhaps matching TRBD1 (6 bases). Germline CDR1 and CDR2: SGHTA and FQGNSA. V shed 6 bases and J shed 5 bases, with 17 bases lying between them. The CDR3 contains 15 residues.

As to this clonotype: A much larger clonotype is one base distant, so this may be a read error. This chain connects TRBV20-1 to TRBJ2-1; D gene uncertain. The V gene's germline CDR1 is DFQATT and CDR2 SNEGSKA (reference sequence). The CDR3 is 12 residues long. CDR3 in amino acids: CSARMSYNGQFF. CDR3 nucleotide sequence: TGCAGTGCTCGGATGTCCTACAATGGGCAGTTCTTC.

This clonotype has a handful of counts. The chain links TRBV28 to TRBJ1-3, with D hard to call. V was clipped by 4 bases and J by 0 bases, with 13 bases between them. Germline V lookup: CDR1 MDHEN, CDR2 SYDVKM. The CDR3 contains 16 residues. The chain's CDR3 is CASSSWTRNSGNTIYF. In DNA, the CDR3 is TGTGCCAGCAGTTCCTGGACTAGGAACTCTGGAAACACCATATATTTT.

Notes on this clonotype: Germline is not matched at one junction end, which may reflect a read error. The chain joins TRBV14 to TRBJ2-5; D gene unclear. CDR3 length: 12 amino acids. CDR1 and CDR2 (germline): SGHDN, FVKESK. CDR3 amino acids: CVSSQARETQYF. CDR3 DNA sequence: TGTGTCAGCAGCCAAGCTAGGGAGACCCAGTACTTC.

The chain carries TRBV5-1 and TRBJ2-7, with no clear D. Germline CDR1 reads SGHRS; CDR2 reads YFSETQ. This CDR3 region has 14 residues. The V and J ends lost 1 base and 0 bases respectively, with 8 bases between them. The CDR3 here is CASSLYGYSYEQYF. The DNA of the CDR3 is TGCGCCAGCAGCTTGTACGGTTACTCCTACGAGCAGTACTTC.

The V and J genes are TRBV6-2 or TRBV6-3 and TRBJ2-2; 12 nucleotides align to TRBD1. Germline trimming cut 6 bases from V and 2 bases from J; bases unmatched to any gene: 7. Germline CDR1 and CDR2: MNHEY and SVGEGT. The CDR3 covers 17 residues. CDR3 region: CASSPSGTGGNTGELFF. CDR3 nucleotides: TGTGCCAGCAGCCCCTCCGGGACAGGGGGCAACACCGGGGAGCTGTTTTTT.

In this sample, this clonotype turned up many times. CDR3 nucleotide sequence: TGTGCCAGCTCAAAAACGGGCCAGCCCCAGCATTTT. It is translated as CASSKTGQPQHF. This chain links TRBV18 with TRBJ1-5; the D is unclear. CDR1 KGHSH and CDR2 LQKENI come from the germline V gene. There are 12 residues in the CDR3. V was shortened by 5 bases and J by 7 bases, with 9 bases between the two germline ends.

This chain connects TRBV10-3 to TRBJ1-1; D call uncertain. The CDR3 is 13 amino acids. Germline lookup yields CDR1 ENHRY and CDR2 SYGVKD. V was pared by 8 bases and J by 4 bases, with 14 bases between. The DNA for the CDR3 is TGTGCCATCGTCGTGGTGAATGGCACTGAAGCTTTCTTT. Protein sequence: CAIVVVNGTEAFF.

The chain links TRBV19 to TRBJ1-5, with D unclear. V shed 4 bases and J shed 1 base, with 5 bases lying between them. CDR1 LNHDA and CDR2 SQIVND come from the germline V gene (reference sequence). The CDR3 sequence is 13 residues long. This CDR3 reads CASSSWSNQPQHF. The CDR3 DNA sequence: TGTGCCAGTAGTAGCTGGAGCAATCAGCCCCAGCATTTT.

Ten or more counts support this clonotype. This chain links TRBV24-1 with TRBJ2-7; no clear D gene. Per the germline V gene, CDR1 is KGHDR and CDR2 is SFDVKD. V lost 4 bases, J lost 5 bases, and 11 bases lay in between. This CDR3 is 13 amino acids long. CDR3: CATSDSTVHEQYF. The CDR3 DNA is TGTGCCACCAGTGACTCGACTGTCCACGAGCAGTACTTC.

This clonotype has at least ten counts. The chain links TRBV27 to TRBJ1-2; D call uncertain. Germline V CDR1 and CDR2: MNHEY, SMNVEV (reference sequence). The CDR3 covers 16 residues. Trimming shortened V by 4 bases and J by 0 bases, and 15 bases separated the two germline ends. In nucleotides, the CDR3 is TGTGCCAGCAGTTCACGTAGTCGGAGGGCTAACTATGGCTACACCTTC. Translation: CASSSRSRRANYGYTF.

The V gene is TRBV7-2, the J gene TRBJ2-3; TRBD1 might be the D (5 bases). CDR1 and CDR2 (germline): SGHTA, FQGNSA. With 3 bases removed from V and 2 bases from J, the gap between germline ends came to 18 bases. The CDR3 runs 17 residues. This CDR3 reads CASSFGSGPVHTDTQYF. As DNA, the CDR3 is TGTGCCAGCAGCTTTGGCTCAGGGCCAGTCCACACAGATACGCAGTATTTT.

This clonotype was recorded at least ten times. V gene TRBV6-1 combines with J gene TRBJ1-1; D is unresolved. The CDR3 spans 13 residues. Germline V gene lookup returns CDR1 MNHNS and CDR2 SASEGT. Trimming stripped 6 bases from V and 1 base from J, with 9 bases between. The CDR3: CASRKLGNTEAFF. In DNA, the CDR3 is TGTGCCAGCAGGAAATTGGGGAACACTGAAGCTTTCTTT.

The rearrangement uses TRBV2 and TRBJ2-2; 8 positions match TRBD2. V trimming: 10 bases; J trimming: 3 bases; junction bases outside the gene matches: 7. This CDR3 has 14 residues. Germline CDR1 reads SNHLY; CDR2 reads FYNNEI. CDR3 DNA: TGTGCCACGGGAGGGCTAGCTTACACCGGGGAGCTGTTTTTT. Amino acids: CATGGLAYTGELFF.

The chain combines TRBV19 with TRBJ2-6; D remains ambiguous. The CDR3 is 16 residues long. Per germline, CDR1 LNHDA and CDR2 SQIVND (reference sequence). With 8 bases removed from V and 1 base from J, the gap between germline ends came to 15 bases. The CDR3 reads CASQIKWASGANVLTF. As DNA, the CDR3 is TGTGCCAGTCAGATCAAGTGGGCGTCTGGGGCCAACGTCCTGACTTTC.